This T cell receptor (beta chain) is drawn from a study of blood T cell repertoires in COVID-19. Overall study: Sites in the United States, Italy and Spain provided acute and convalescent COVID-19 samples.

V was clipped by 0 bases and J by 6 bases, with 7 bases between them. Germline V gene lookup returns CDR1 SGHRS and CDR2 YFSETQ. This CDR3 contains 12 residues. The repertoire was sequenced with immunoSEQ multiplex PCR; TCRdb's copy has only in-frame clones and lacks some. Found here are fewer than 250,000 clones, around 83% of them singletons; the top ten hold roughly 3.1%. In assigning cohorts, the study relied on participant-reported clinical history. Before they entered the study, exposed participants had met a COVID-19 case within 2 weeks. This clone was counted only a few times. The sample contains more than one DNA sequence encoding this CDR3.

The sequenced material came from PBMCs or T cells enriched from blood (not recorded which). The chain carries TRBV5-1 and TRBJ2-7; no firm D call. This receptor was identified in a woman in her twenties or thirties who had been exposed to COVID-19. The CDR3 reads CASSLAGGEQYF. For the CDR3, the DNA is TGCGCCAGCAGCTTGGCCGGCGGCGAGCAGTACTTC.